Below are 3 T cell receptor beta chains sequenced from a single sample in a study of radiotherapy plus CTLA-4 blockade in lung cancer. Clones were read by immunoSEQ multiplex PCR, and TCRdb kept only the in-frame ones, dropping some. The sample lists approximately 78,000 clones, approximately 80% occurring once. The starting material was peripheral blood, obtained from a patient treated with radiotherapy plus ipilimumab. These TCRs come from a human donor with non-small cell lung cancer who had a complete response to radiotherapy plus ipilimumab.

This clone was seen only once. The V gene is TRBV11-3, the J gene TRBJ1-1; a weak D match, TRBD1 (5 bases). V lost 1 base, J lost 11 bases, and 14 bases lay in between. CDR3 length: 13 amino acids. CDR1 and CDR2 from the germline V gene are SGHNT and YENEEA. This chain's CDR3 is CASSLGPSGDAFF. The CDR3 DNA sequence: TGTGCCAGCAGCTTAGGTCCCTCGGGGGACGCTTTCTTT.

This clone occurred a few times. V gene TRBV7-9 combines with J gene TRBJ1-1, with TRBD1 matching over 7 bases. Looked up from germline, CDR1 is SEHNR and CDR2 is FQNEAQ (reference sequence). The CDR3 runs to 14 residues. The J segment lost 3 bases and the V segment lost 6 bases, leaving 7 bases of the junction unmatched. The CDR3 nucleotides read TGTGCCAGCAGTCCCGACAGGGATCACACTGAAGCTTTCTTT. It is translated as CASSPDRDHTEAFF.

The chain recombines TRBV10-3 with TRBJ2-2, with TRBD1 identical over 7 bases. CDR3 length equals 15 residues. Germline V gene lookup returns CDR1 ENHRY and CDR2 SYGVKD. Trimming took 8 bases from V and 0 from J; bases not matched to a gene: 6. CDR3 sequence (DNA): TGTGCCATCGCCTCCGGGACAGCGAACACCGGGGAGCTGTTTTTT. Translation gives CAIASGTANTGELFF.